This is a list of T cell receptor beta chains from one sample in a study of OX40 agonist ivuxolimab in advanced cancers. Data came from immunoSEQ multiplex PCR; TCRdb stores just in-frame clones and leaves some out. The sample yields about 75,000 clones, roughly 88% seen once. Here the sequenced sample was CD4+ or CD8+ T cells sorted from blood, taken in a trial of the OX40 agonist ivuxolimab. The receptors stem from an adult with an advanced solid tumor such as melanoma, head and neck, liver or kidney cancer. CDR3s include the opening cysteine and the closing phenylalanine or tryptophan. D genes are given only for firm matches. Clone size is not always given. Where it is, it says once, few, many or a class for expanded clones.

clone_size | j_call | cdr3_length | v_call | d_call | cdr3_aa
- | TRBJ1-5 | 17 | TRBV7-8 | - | CASSLGVGASPNQPQHF
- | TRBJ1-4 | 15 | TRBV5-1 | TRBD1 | CASRAGRQGNEKLFF
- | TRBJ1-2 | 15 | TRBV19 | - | CASSITRQPFHGYTF
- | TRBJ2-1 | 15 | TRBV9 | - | CASSVDGYSYNEQFF
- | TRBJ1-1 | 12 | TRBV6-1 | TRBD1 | CASDRGDTEAFF
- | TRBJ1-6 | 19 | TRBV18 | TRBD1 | CASSLQGAPEGSYNSPLHF
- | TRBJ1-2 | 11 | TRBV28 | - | CASSLSYGYTF
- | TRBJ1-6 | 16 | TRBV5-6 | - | CASTQIRQGRNSPLHF
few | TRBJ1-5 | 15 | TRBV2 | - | CASSGALGPGQPQHF
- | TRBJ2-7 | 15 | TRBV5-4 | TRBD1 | CASSLPGQGAWEQYF
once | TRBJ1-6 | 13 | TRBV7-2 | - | CASSLNRNSPLHF
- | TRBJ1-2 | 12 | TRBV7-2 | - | CASSRSYYGYTF
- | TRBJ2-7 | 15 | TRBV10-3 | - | CAISESSEQSYEQYF
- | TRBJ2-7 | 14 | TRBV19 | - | CASRERASSYEQYF
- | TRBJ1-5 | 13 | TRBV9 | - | CASSVVEDQPQHF
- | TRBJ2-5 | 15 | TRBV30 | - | CAWSPPGVGVETQYF
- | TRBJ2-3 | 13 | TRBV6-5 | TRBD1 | CASQQGIGDTQYF
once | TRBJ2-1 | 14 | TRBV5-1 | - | CASGVGGAYNEQFF
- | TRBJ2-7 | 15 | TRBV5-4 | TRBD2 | CASSLDPGGSYEQYF
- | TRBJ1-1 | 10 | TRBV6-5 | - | CASQGSEAFF